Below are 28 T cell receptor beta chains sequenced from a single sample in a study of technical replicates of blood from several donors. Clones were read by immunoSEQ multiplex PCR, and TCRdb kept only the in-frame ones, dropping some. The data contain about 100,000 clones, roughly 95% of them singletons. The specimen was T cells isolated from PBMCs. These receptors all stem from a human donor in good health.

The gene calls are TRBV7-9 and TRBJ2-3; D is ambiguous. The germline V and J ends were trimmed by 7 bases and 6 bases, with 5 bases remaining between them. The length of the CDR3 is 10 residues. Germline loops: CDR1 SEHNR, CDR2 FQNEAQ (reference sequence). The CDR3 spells CASTSDTQYF. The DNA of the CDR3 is TGTGCCAGCACCTCCGATACGCAGTATTTT.

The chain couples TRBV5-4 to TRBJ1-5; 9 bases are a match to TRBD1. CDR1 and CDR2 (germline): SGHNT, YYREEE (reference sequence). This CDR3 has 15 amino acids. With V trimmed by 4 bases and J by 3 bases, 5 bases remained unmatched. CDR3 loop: CASSRRTGDNQPQHF. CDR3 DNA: TGTGCCAGCAGCCGGCGGACAGGGGACAATCAGCCCCAGCATTTT. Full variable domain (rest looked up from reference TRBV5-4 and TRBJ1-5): ETGVTQSPTHLIKTRGQQVTLRCSSQSGHNTVSWYQQALGQGPQFIFQYYREEENGRGNFPPRFSGLQFPNYSSELNVNALELDDSALYLCASSRRTGDNQPQHFGDGTRLSIL.

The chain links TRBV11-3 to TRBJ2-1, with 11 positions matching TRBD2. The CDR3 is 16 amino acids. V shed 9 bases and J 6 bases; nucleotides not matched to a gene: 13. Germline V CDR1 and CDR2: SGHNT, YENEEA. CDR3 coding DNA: TGTGCCAGTCCACTCTCAACTAGCGGGAGAGTCAATGAGCAGTTCTTC. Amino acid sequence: CASPLSTSGRVNEQFF.

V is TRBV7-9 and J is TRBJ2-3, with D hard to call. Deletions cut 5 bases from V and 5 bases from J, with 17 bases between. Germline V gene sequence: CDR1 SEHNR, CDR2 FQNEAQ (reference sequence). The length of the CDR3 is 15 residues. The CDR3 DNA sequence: TGTGCCAGCAGCCCAAAAAGAGCAAACCAAGATACGCAGTATTTT. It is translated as CASSPKRANQDTQYF.

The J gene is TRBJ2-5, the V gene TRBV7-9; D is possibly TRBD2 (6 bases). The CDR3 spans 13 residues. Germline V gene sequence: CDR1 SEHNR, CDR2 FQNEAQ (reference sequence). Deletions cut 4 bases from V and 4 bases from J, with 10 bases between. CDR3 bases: TGTGCCAGCAGCTCGCCGGGACTAGAGACCCAGTACTTC. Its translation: CASSSPGLETQYF.

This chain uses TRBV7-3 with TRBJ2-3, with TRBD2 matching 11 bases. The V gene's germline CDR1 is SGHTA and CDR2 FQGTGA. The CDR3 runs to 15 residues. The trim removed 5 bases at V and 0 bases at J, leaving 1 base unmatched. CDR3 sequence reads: CASSRTSGSTDTQYF. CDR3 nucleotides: TGTGCCAGCAGCCGGACTAGCGGGAGCACAGATACGCAGTATTTT.

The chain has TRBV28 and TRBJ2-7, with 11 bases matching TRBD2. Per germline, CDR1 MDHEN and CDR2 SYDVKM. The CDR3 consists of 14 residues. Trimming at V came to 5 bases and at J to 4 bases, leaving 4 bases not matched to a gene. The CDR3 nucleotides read TGTGCCAGCAGTCTAGCGGGAGGAGGATACGAGCAGTACTTC. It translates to CASSLAGGGYEQYF.

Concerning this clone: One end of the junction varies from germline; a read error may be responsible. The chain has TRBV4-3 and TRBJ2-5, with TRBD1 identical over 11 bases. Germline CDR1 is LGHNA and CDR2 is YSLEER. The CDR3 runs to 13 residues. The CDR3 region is CASSQDRGTGGDF. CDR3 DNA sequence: TGCGCCAGCAGCCAAGATAGAGGGACAGGGGGTGACTTC.

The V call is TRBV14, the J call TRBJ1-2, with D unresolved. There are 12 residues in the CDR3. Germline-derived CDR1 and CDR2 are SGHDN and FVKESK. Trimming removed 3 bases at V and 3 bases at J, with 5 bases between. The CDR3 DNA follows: TGTGCCAGCAGCCAGGGCTACTATGGCTACACCTTC. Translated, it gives CASSQGYYGYTF.

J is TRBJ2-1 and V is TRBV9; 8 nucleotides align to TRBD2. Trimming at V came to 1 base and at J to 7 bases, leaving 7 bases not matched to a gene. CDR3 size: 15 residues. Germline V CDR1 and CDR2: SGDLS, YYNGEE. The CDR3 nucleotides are TGTGCCAGCAGCGTAACGGGAGGGGATGCTAATGAGCAGTTCTTC. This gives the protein CASSVTGGDANEQFF. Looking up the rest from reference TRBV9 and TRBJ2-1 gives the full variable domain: DSGVTQTPKHLITATGQRVTLRCSPRSGDLSVYWYQQSLDQGLQFLIQYYNGEERAKGNILERFSAQQFPDLHSELNLSSLELGDSALYFCASSVTGGDANEQFFGPGTRLTVL.

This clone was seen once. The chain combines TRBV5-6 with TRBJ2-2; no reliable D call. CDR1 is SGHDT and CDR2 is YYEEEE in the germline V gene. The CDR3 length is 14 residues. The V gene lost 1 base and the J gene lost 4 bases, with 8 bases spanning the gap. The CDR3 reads CASSLWRRTGELFF. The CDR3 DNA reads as TGTGCCAGCAGCTTGTGGCGGCGCACCGGGGAGCTGTTTTTT.

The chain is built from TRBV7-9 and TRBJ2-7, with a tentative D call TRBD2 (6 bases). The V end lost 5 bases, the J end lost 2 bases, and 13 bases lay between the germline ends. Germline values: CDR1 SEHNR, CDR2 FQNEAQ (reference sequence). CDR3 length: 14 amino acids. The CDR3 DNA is TGTGCCAGCAGCCTACGGGGGAGTCCCTACGAGCAGTACTTC. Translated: CASSLRGSPYEQYF.

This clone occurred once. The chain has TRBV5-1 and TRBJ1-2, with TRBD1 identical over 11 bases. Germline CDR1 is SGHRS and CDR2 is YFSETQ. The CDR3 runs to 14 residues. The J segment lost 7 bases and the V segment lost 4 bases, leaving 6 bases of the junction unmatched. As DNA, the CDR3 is TGCGCCAGCAGCGGCGGGACAGGGGGACGTGGCTACACCTTC. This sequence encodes CASSGGTGGRGYTF.

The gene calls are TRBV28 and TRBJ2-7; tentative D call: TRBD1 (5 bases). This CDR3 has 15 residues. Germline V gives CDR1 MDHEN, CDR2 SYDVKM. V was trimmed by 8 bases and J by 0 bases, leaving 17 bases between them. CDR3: CASQGAEEISYEQYF. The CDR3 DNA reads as TGTGCCAGCCAGGGCGCTGAAGAGATCTCCTACGAGCAGTACTTC.

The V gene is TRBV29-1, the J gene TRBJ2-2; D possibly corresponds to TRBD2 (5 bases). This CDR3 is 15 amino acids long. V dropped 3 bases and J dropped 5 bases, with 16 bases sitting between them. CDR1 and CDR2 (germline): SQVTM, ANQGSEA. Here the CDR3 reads CSVDLVASLTGELFF. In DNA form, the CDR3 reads TGCAGCGTTGACTTAGTAGCTAGCTTAACCGGGGAGCTGTTTTTT.

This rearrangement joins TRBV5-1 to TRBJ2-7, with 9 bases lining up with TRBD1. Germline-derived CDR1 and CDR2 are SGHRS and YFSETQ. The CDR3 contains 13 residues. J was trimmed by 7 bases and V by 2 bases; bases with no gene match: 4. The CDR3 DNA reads TGCGCCAGCAGCTTTAGACAGGGGGGTGAGCAGTACTTC. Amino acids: CASSFRQGGEQYF.

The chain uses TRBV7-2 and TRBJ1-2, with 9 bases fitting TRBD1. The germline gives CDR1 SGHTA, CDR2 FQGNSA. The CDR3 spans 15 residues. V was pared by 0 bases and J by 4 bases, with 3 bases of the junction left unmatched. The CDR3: CASSLAGTGTYGYTF. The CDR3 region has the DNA TGTGCCAGCAGCTTAGCCGGGACAGGGACCTATGGCTACACCTTC.

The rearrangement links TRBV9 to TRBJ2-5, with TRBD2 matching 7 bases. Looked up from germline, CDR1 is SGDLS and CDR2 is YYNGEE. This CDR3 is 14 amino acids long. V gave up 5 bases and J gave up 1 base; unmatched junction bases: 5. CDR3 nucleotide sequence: TGTGCCAGCAGTGCAAGCGGGGCCCAAGAGACCCAGTACTTC. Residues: CASSASGAQETQYF.

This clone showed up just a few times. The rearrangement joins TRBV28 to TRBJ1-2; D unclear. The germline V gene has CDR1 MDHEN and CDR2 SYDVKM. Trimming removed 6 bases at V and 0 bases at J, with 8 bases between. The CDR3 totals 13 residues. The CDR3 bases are TGTGCCAGCAGCCTGGGAGCTAACTATGGCTACACCTTC. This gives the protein CASSLGANYGYTF.

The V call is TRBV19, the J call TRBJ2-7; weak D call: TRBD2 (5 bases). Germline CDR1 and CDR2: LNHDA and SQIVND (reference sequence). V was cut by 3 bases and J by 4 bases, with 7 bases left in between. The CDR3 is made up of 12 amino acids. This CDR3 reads CASSIPGYEQYF. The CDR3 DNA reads TGTGCCAGTAGTATCCCGGGATACGAGCAGTACTTC.

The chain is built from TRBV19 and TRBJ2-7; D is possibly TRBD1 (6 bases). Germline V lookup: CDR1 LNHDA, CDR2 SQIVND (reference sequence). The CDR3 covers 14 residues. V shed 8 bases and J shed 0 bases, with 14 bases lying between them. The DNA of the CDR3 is TGTGCCAGTGCCGGGACACACAACTCCTACGAGCAGTACTTC. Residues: CASAGTHNSYEQYF.

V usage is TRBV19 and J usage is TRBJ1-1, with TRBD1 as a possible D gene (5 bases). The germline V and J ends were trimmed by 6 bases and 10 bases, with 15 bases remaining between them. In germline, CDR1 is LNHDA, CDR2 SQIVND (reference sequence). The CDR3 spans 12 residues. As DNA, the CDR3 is TGTGCCAGTAGCCCGGACAAGATCTTAGCTTTCTTT. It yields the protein CASSPDKILAFF. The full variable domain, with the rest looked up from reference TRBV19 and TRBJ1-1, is DGGITQSPKYLFRKEGQNVTLSCEQNLNHDAMYWYRQDPGQGLRLIYYSQIVNDFQKGDIAEGYSVSREKKESFPLTVTSAQKNPTAFYLCASSPDKILAFFGQGTRLTVV.

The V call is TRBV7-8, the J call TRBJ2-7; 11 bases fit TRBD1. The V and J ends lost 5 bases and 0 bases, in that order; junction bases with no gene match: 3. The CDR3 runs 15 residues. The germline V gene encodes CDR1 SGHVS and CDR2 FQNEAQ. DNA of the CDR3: TGTGCCAGCAGCCAAGGGACAGGGGGCTCCTACGAGCAGTACTTC. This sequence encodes CASSQGTGGSYEQYF.

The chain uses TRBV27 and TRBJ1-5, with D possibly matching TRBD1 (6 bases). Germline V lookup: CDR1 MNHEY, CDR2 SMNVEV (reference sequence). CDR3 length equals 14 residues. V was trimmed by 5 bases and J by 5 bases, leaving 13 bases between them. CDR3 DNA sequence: TGTGCCAGCAGTCGTGACAGGCTGGATCAGCCCCAGCATTTT. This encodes CASSRDRLDQPQHF.

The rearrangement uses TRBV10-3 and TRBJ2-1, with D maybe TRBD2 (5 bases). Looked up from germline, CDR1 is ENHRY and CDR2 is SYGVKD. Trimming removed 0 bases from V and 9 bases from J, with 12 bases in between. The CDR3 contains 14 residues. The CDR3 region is CAISESGELGEQFF. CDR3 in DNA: TGTGCCATCAGTGAGTCTGGGGAGCTGGGTGAGCAGTTCTTC.

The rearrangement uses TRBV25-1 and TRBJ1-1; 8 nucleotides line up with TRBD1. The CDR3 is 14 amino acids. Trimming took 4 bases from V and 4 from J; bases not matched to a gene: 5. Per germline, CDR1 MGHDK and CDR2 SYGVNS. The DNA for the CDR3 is TGTGCCAGCAGTGTGACAGGGGCCGGCACTGAAGCTTTCTTT. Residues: CASSVTGAGTEAFF.

The CDR3 bases are TGTGCCATCAGTGAGCAGGCGGGAAGAGCCTACGAGCAGTACTTC. Translation: CAISEQAGRAYEQYF. The V call is TRBV10-3, the J call TRBJ2-7; D is possibly TRBD2 (6 bases). Germline CDR1 ENHRY, CDR2 SYGVKD. With 2 bases removed from V and 2 bases from J, the gap between germline ends came to 13 bases. This CDR3 spans 15 amino acids.

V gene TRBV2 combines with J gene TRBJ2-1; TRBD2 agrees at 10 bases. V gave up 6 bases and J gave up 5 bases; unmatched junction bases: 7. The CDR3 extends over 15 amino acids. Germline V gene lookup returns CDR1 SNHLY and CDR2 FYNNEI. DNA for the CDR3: TGTGCCAGCAGCCTCGGACTAGCGGCCGACAATGAGCAGTTCTTC. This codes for CASSLGLAADNEQFF.